This is a list of T cell receptor beta chains from one sample in a study of shared clonotypes between healthy human individuals. Generated by immunoSEQ multiplex PCR, the TCRdb table keeps only in-frame clones and is missing some. The table lists about 1 million clones, approximately 70% of them singletons. The specimen was memory CD4+ T cells sorted from blood. Receptor source: a man aged 18 to 29 in good health. The CDR3 runs from the conserved cysteine through the conserved F or W. The D gene is left open where the match is weak. Size is omitted from some rows. Given values are once, few, many or a class for expanded clones.

V	J	size	D	CDR3	DNA
TRBV30	TRBJ1-2	-	-	CAWSVQGKGYTF	TGTGCCTGGAGTGTACAGGGAAAAGGCTACACCTTC
TRBV28	TRBJ1-5	-	-	CASRDSDQPQHF	TGTGCCAGCAGGGACAGCGATCAGCCCCAGCATTTT
TRBV5-1	TRBJ1-5	-	-	CASRQFPKRDQPQHF	TGCGCCAGCCGACAGTTTCCCAAGCGGGATCAGCCCCAGCATTTT
TRBV5-1	TRBJ2-1	many	TRBD1	CASSSDRGNEQFF	TGCGCCAGCAGCTCGGACAGGGGAAATGAGCAGTTCTTC
TRBV5-1	TRBJ2-7	-	TRBD2	CASSSGLAGHEQYF	TGCGCCAGCAGCTCGGGACTAGCGGGACACGAGCAGTACTTC
TRBV2	TRBJ2-7	-	TRBD1	CASSEARQGGEQYF	TGTGCCAGCAGTGAAGCGCGACAGGGGGGCGAGCAGTACTTC
TRBV28	TRBJ1-6	-	TRBD1	CASSFSTGTAYNSPLHF	TGTGCCAGCAGTTTTTCAACCGGGACAGCTTATAATTCACCCCTCCACTTT
TRBV7-2	TRBJ2-5	-	TRBD2	CASSPHSGLQETQYF	TGTGCCAGCAGCCCACATAGCGGGTTACAAGAGACCCAGTACTTC
TRBV14	TRBJ1-4	-	-	CASSQRGTNEKLFF	TGTGCCAGCAGTCAGCGGGGGACTAATGAAAAACTGTTTTTT
TRBV5-6	TRBJ1-3	-	-	CASSQDSSGNTIYF	TGTGCCAGCAGCCAAGACAGCTCTGGAAACACCATATATTTT
TRBV19	TRBJ1-4	-	-	CASSHPGRREKLFF	TGTGCCAGTAGCCACCCGGGGAGACGAGAAAAACTGTTTTTT
TRBV5-1	TRBJ1-4	few	-	CASSLGSQGKGEKLFF	TGCGCCAGCAGCTTGGGTTCACAGGGAAAGGGCGAAAAACTGTTTTTT
TRBV5-1	TRBJ2-1	-	-	CASSLGPSGSYNEQFF	TGCGCCAGCAGCTTGGGGCCTAGTGGGTCCTACAATGAGCAGTTCTTC
TRBV5-1	TRBJ2-1	-	-	CASSPTGGPGNEQFF	TGCGCCAGCAGCCCGACCGGAGGGCCAGGGAATGAGCAGTTCTTC
TRBV28	TRBJ2-3	-	TRBD2	CASSLPGLAGGYTQYF	TGTGCCAGCAGTCTACCGGGACTAGCGGGAGGGTATACGCAGTATTTT